By proportion, the clone carrying this TCR beta chain is medium-sized. Its antigen is unknown. A 5'RACE template-switching step, the method used to make TCR cDNA, added a universal primer site and UMIs. MiXCR, applied by TCRdb to the 5' RACE reads, yields one record per CDR3 protein. The table shows almost 70,000 distinct CDR3 sequences, with approximately 5% occurring only once. The sample is drawn from a study of T cells after yellow fever vaccination. The ends were cut back, 7 bases at V and 2 bases at J, with 10 bases in the middle. The CDR3 extends over 13 amino acids. Germline V gives CDR1 SGHRS, CDR2 YFSETQ. The study, taken as a whole, reports: The secondary response showed a weaker magnitude and a faster peak, day 5 versus 15. After the booster, 96% of CD4 and approximately 90% of CD8 primary-response clones were re-detected. Researchers noted that a small share of clonotypes showed up in both CD4 and CD8 compartments.

The sequences come from CD4+ T cells sorted from PBMCs, collected around 14 days after the first yellow fever vaccination. The genes are TRBV5-1 and TRBJ2-1; D not resolved. The clonotype comes from a young man who received the YFV17D yellow fever vaccine. The DNA of the CDR3 is TGCGCCAGCGGGGTCGGAACCTACAATGAGCAGTTCTTC. Translated: CASGVGTYNEQFF.